This TCR beta chain was recovered during a study of type 1 regulatory T cells (dated by TCRdb to the early 2020s). Regarding the study in general: The study characterized an in vitro protocol that generated a Tr1-enriched, alloantigen-specific CD4 T cell product named T-allo10. T-allo10 was being evaluated clinically in patients with hematological malignancies who were receiving allogeneic hematopoietic stem cell transplantation.

The paper's findings and limits, for the study overall: Compared with non-Tr1 cells, Tr1 cells had a TCR repertoire that was more restricted, a finding the study read as clonal expansion induced by alloantigen.

Sequencing took place on an Illumina MiSeq. TCRdb reprocessing: public reads trimmed at Q25 with fastp, clones called with MiXCR, in-frame beta chains kept. Duplicate CDR3 protein sequences are folded into a single record with the most common DNA and genes. In this sample the table shows about 5,000 distinct CDR3 sequences, about 24% of which occur a single time. The ten biggest clones cover about 38% of the sample. As to this clonotype: Its antigen remains undetermined. No much larger clone exists at a distance of one base, and base qualities are not known.

CDR1 and CDR2, looked up from the germline V gene (reference sequence), are SGHNT and YYREEE. Spanning cysteine to phenylalanine, the CDR3 consists of 18 amino acids. The CDR3 DNA has 54 bases and is translated from base 1. The junction shows trimming of 3 bases on V and 6 bases on J, and the gene matches do not reach 13 bases of it. Sequenced: cultured type 1 regulatory T (Tr1) cells, either the whole culture or a sorted fraction (not recorded which). This specimen's cell subset or site label, per the study, means: type 1 regulatory T cells sorted from the T-allo10 product. The TCR originated in a human donor in good health. The sequence links TRBV5-4 to TRBJ2-1; 12 central nucleotides agree with TRBD2. The encoded CDR3 is CASSSRKFSSGGANEQFF. The sequenced DNA: TGTGCCAGCAGCTCCCGGAAATTCTCTAGCGGGGGGGCCAATGAGCAGTTCTTC.